This T cell receptor beta chain was obtained from a study of cytomegalovirus exposure and HLA in healthy donors. Germline V gene data show CDR1 as SGHRS and CDR2 as YFSETQ. J was trimmed by 2 bases and V by 5 bases; bases with no gene match: 4. This CDR3 has 14 residues. This clone was detected once. Its antigen is not known. Findings and limits, study-wide: Several top significant clusters appeared, in a later analysis, to be linked to common viral pathogens.

The primer mix had 60 Vbeta and 13 Jbeta primers. Data came from immunoSEQ multiplex PCR; TCRdb stores just in-frame clones and leaves some out. The data contain 210,000 or so clones, 76% of them singletons. The TCR was taken from a man aged 18 to 35 in good health and CMV-seronegative. The sample comprised PBMCs. The chain joins TRBV5-1 to TRBJ2-5; 9 bases are shared with TRBD2. CDR3 loop: CASRTGLAQETQYF. The CDR3 coding sequence is TGCGCCAGCAGAACGGGACTAGCACAAGAGACCCAGTACTTC.